This T cell receptor beta chain was recorded in a study of blood T cell repertoires in COVID-19. This CDR3 has 14 residues. Trimming at V came to 6 bases and at J to 5 bases, leaving 5 bases not matched to a gene. Germline lookup yields CDR1 KGHDR and CDR2 SFDVKD. Profiled with immunoSEQ multiplex PCR; TCRdb holds only in-frame clones, not every one. The sample yields 200,000 to 250,000 clones, 70% to 90% seen once. Exposed participants encountered a COVID-19 case during the 2 weeks preceding study entry. Source material: PBMCs or T cells enriched from blood (not recorded which). The receptor was derived from a man aged 45-65 years who had been exposed to COVID-19. The V gene is TRBV24-1, the J gene TRBJ2-2; TRBD1 matches 7 bases. This CDR3 is CATSRPGGTGELFF. The CDR3 DNA sequence: TGTGCCACCAGTAGGCCAGGGGGTACCGGGGAGCTGTTTTTT.